This T cell receptor (beta chain) was retrieved from a study of technical replicates of blood from several donors. Assay used: immunoSEQ multiplex PCR; TCRdb lists only in-frame clones, some missing. This sample has approximately 59,000 clones, with 70% to 90% found just once. In germline, CDR1 is SEHNR, CDR2 FQNEAQ (reference sequence). V gave up 5 bases and J gave up 5 bases; unmatched junction bases: 11. This CDR3 has 15 residues. The TCR comes from a human donor in good health. Some clones in this sample may be carry-over from other donors' samples. The gene calls are TRBV7-9 and TRBJ2-5, with 7 nucleotides matching TRBD2. The sample taken for sequencing was PBMCs. The CDR3 DNA reads as TGTGCCAGCAGCCCGAGCGGGAATGGTATGGAGACCCAGTACTTC. It is translated as CASSPSGNGMETQYF.